The 16 T cell receptor beta chains below were found in one sample sequenced in a study of control samples from healthy donors and cancer patients. Libraries were prepared by immunoSEQ multiplex PCR; TCRdb keeps only in-frame clonotypes and omits some of them. The sample yields about 100,000 clones, over 75% seen once. Sequencing was performed on blood. The receptors were sampled from a woman in her forties or fifties in good health.

This clone was found a few times. The V and J genes are TRBV19 and TRBJ2-3; the D gene is possibly TRBD1 (6 bases). This CDR3 is built from 16 residues. Trimming stripped 6 bases from V and 4 bases from J, with 20 bases between. Germline V gene lookup returns CDR1 LNHDA and CDR2 SQIVND (reference sequence). Written as DNA, the CDR3 is TGTGCCAGTAGACTAAACATAGCCCCAGGGGCAGATACGCAGTATTTT. Translation: CASRLNIAPGADTQYF.

This clone was seen only a few times. The V call is TRBV18, the J call TRBJ2-4; D ambiguous. The CDR3 is made up of 12 amino acids. The V end was cut by 3 bases, the J end by 6 bases, with 6 bases between. Germline V gene sequence: CDR1 KGHSH, CDR2 LQKENI. The CDR3 is CASSPDPNIQYF. The CDR3 DNA is TGTGCCAGCTCACCGGACCCAAACATTCAGTACTTC.

V is TRBV5-5 and J is TRBJ1-6; no definite D call. The CDR3 runs 16 residues. Trimming left V 4 bases short and J 0 bases short, with 11 bases between. Germline values: CDR1 SGHKS, CDR2 YYEKEE (reference sequence). In nucleotides, the CDR3 is TGTGCCAGCAGCCGAAGTTCGAGCTCCTATAATTCACCCCTCCACTTT. As protein: CASSRSSSSYNSPLHF.

The rearrangement links TRBV9 to TRBJ2-3; tentatively, D is TRBD1 (5 bases). The CDR3 length is 16 residues. CDR1 is SGDLS and CDR2 is YYNGEE in the germline V gene. Trimming took off 3 bases at V and 0 bases at J, with 14 bases between the two ends. The CDR3 region is CASSERQSSSTDTQYF. CDR3 nucleotide sequence: TGTGCCAGCAGCGAAAGACAGTCTTCTAGCACAGATACGCAGTATTTT.

The chain combines TRBV12-3 or TRBV12-4 with TRBJ2-1, with unresolved D. V was clipped by 3 bases and J by 10 bases, with 10 bases between them. The CDR3 runs 12 residues. In DNA form, the CDR3 reads TGTGCCAGCAGTTTTGCAGCCCGCGAGCAGTTCTTC. This codes for CASSFAAREQFF.

The chain combines TRBV30 with TRBJ1-4, with D hard to call. Germline-derived CDR1 and CDR2 are GTSNPN and SVGIG (reference sequence). V gave up 0 bases and J gave up 8 bases, with 10 bases separating them. The CDR3 spans 13 residues. The CDR3 sequence: CAWSVRSTEKLFF. CDR3 in DNA: TGTGCCTGGAGTGTACGGAGTACCGAAAAACTGTTTTTT.

V and J are TRBV7-3 and TRBJ1-1; D is unclear. Germline V gene lookup returns CDR1 SGHTA and CDR2 FQGTGA. This CDR3 contains 14 residues. V lost 5 bases to trimming and J lost 1 base, with 11 bases between them. The CDR3 DNA is TGTGCCAGCAGCGTTTCGCGTGGGAACACTGAAGCTTTCTTT. This encodes CASSVSRGNTEAFF.

This clone was seen only a few times. Here the CDR3 DNA reads TGTGCCAGCAGTTTAAAGGGGACGTGGGGCTACACCTTC. Translation gives CASSLKGTWGYTF. The chain recombines TRBV12-3 or TRBV12-4 with TRBJ1-2, with D possibly matching TRBD1 (5 bases). The CDR3 is made up of 13 amino acids. Trimming left V 2 bases short and J 8 bases short, with 12 bases between.

The V and J genes are TRBV6-5 and TRBJ1-5; D gene uncertain. The CDR3 is 14 residues long. Per the germline V gene, CDR1 is MNHEY and CDR2 is SVGAGI. Trimming cost V 0 bases and J 2 bases, with 5 bases left between them. The CDR3 here is CASSYSPGNQPQHF. CDR3 DNA sequence: TGTGCCAGCAGTTACTCACCGGGCAATCAGCCCCAGCATTTT.

The chain employs TRBV2 and TRBJ1-1; the D is unclear. Trimming removed 3 bases at V and 3 bases at J, with 11 bases between. The CDR3 has 14 amino acids. The germline V gene has CDR1 SNHLY and CDR2 FYNNEI. DNA of the CDR3: TGTGCCAGCAGTGAGGAGGGAAGGGACACTGAAGCTTTCTTT. Its protein is CASSEEGRDTEAFF.

The rearrangement joins TRBV18 to TRBJ1-5; 11 nucleotides agree with TRBD1. This CDR3 spans 15 amino acids. CDR1 is KGHSH, CDR2 LQKENI, per germline. J gave up 4 bases and V 4 bases, and 3 bases lay outside the gene matches. DNA of the CDR3: TGTGCCAGCTCACAGGGACAGGGGGTTAATCAGCCCCAGCATTTT. As protein: CASSQGQGVNQPQHF. Full variable domain (remainder filled in from reference TRBV18 and TRBJ1-5): NAGVMQNPRHLVRRRGQEARLRCSPMKGHSHVYWYRQLPEEGLKFMVYLQKENIIDESGMPKERFSAEFPKEGPSILRIQQVVRGDSAAYFCASSQGQGVNQPQHFGDGTRLSIL.

This chain uses TRBV29-1 with TRBJ2-7; D is perhaps TRBD1 (6 bases). Deletions cut 6 bases from V and 0 bases from J, with 12 bases between. The CDR3 length is 13 residues. CDR1 and CDR2 (germline): SQVTM, ANQGSEA. Here the CDR3 reads CSVRGASSYEQYF. The DNA of the CDR3 is TGCAGCGTCAGGGGTGCCAGCTCCTACGAGCAGTACTTC.

This rearrangement joins TRBV6-2 or TRBV6-3 to TRBJ2-7; D ambiguous. Germline V lookup: CDR1 MNHEY, CDR2 SVGEGT. The CDR3 has 13 amino acids. V gave up 4 bases and J gave up 0 bases, with 7 bases separating them. The chain's CDR3 is CASSSWSSYEQYV. The CDR3 DNA reads as TGTGCCAGCAGTTCTTGGAGCTCCTACGAGCAGTACGTC.

In its sample, this clone was seen once. The V call is TRBV9, the J call TRBJ2-7; 10 bases line up with TRBD2. V lost 0 bases to trimming and J lost 4 bases; unmatched junction nucleotides: 19. Germline CDR1 reads SGDLS; CDR2 reads YYNGEE. The CDR3 covers 20 residues. CDR3 sequence (DNA): TGTGCCAGCAGCGTAGGGTCGGGACTAGCGACCAACGACCGGAAATACGAGCAGTACGTC. Encoded protein: CASSVGSGLATNDRKYEQYV.

This clone was seen a single time. The chain joins TRBV7-2 to TRBJ2-5, with D perhaps TRBD1 (5 bases). The CDR3 spans 16 residues. Deletions cut 2 bases from V and 4 bases from J, with 17 bases between. CDR1 and CDR2 from the germline V gene are SGHTA and FQGNSA. Here the CDR3 reads CASSLSGRAIGETQYF. CDR3 DNA sequence: TGTGCCAGCAGCTTATCTGGCAGGGCTATAGGAGAGACCCAGTACTTC.

The CDR3 DNA is TGTGCCAGCAGTGGGGCTCACGGGACTAGTAGCAATGAGCAGTTCTTC. It codes for CASSGAHGTSSNEQFF. This chain uses TRBV9 with TRBJ2-1, with 8 bases that match TRBD2. The V and J ends lost 5 bases and 6 bases, in that order; junction bases with no gene match: 13. The CDR3 spans 16 residues. CDR1 and CDR2 from the germline V gene are SGDLS and YYNGEE.